The T cell receptor (beta chain) described here comes from a study of cytomegalovirus exposure and HLA in healthy donors (dated by TCRdb to about 2017). For the study in its entirety: According to an earlier analysis of a few hundred of the donors, 150 million to 200 million T cells yielded 90 million to 130 million unique TCR beta sequences and around 300 Gb of sequence data. Around 320 gigabases of sequencing data and approximately 85 million unique TCR sequences were included in an early release covering about 600 HLA-typed donors. Of the 350 to 400 genotyped donors, around 81% fell in the genetic ancestry cluster associated with self-reported Caucasian donors. The aim of the study was to test whether cataloging public T cell receptors could identify signatures of past pathogen exposure. The study profiled the T cell repertoires of some 610 subjects by immunosequencing and related them to cytomegalovirus serostatus. In addition to the first cohort of 650 to 800 subjects, a separate validation cohort of 120 different subjects was used. High-throughput TCR immunosequencing, statistical association of individual TCRs with disease status, and machine learning were combined to predict cytomegalovirus infection status. A later analysis re-analyzed previously published TCR beta repertoires from roughly 600 donors and added high-resolution HLA genotyping to study TCR occurrence patterns. Rather than drawing on any new phenotypic data, the later analysis identified candidate immune exposures from TCR beta sequences and the way those sequences occurred across donors. An earlier analysis of around 580 of the donors used high-throughput TCR beta sequencing to judge whether each TCR beta V gene segment behaved as functional or pseudogenic. Alongside the repertoire data, information on donor age, sex, ethnicity and CMV serostatus was compiled. Genome-wide SNP genotypes for about 60% of the roughly 670 donors were used in a later genetic analysis, which treated that subset as a discovery cohort. Every repertoire in the discovery cohort had been generated on one and the same sequencing platform. HLA typing included class I and class II loci at four-digit resolution. Typing coverage varied by locus: roughly 620-640 donors for A, B, C, DRB1 and DQB1; approximately 560 for DQA1; more than 600 for DPA1; approximately 470 for DPB1. Several DR-DQ haplotypes were treated as single units for association and clustering because of strong linkage in the cohort. Among roughly 400 genotyped donors of the cohort, an average of around 240,000 unique TCR beta nucleotide sequences were sequenced per donor, around 18% of them non-productive. On the study overall, not on this receptor specifically: The authors suggested that the approach could potentially be generalized to other disease states and immunological phenotypes. Linkage disequilibrium might explain the correlated functional status among segregating V segments, but an unknown experimental factor could not be ruled out. A later genetic analysis associated a missense DCLRE1C variant with V-gene and J-gene trimming of TCR beta chains, and an independent cohort replicated the association. A further reported finding was that TCR beta sequences accurately predicted the HLA-A and HLA-B alleles for most subjects in the first cohort. The classifier was reported to diagnose cytomegalovirus status with high specificity and sensitivity in both the original and validation cohorts. An earlier analysis of 587 of the donors showed that most TCR beta V segments appeared in productive rearrangements either about 87% or about 30% of the time, which broadly matched IMGT annotations. In a later analysis, the rate of TCR association differed among HLA loci, with DRB1 alleles having the most associated TCRs and HLA-C alleles having the fewest. A cluster of highly shared sequence variants was judged likely to be a technical artifact of the sequencing pipeline. Specific HLA alleles were associated with 15,000 to 20,000 TCR beta sequences at a false discovery rate of 0.05 in a later analysis. Because HLA typing was missing for some donors at each locus, association tests included only the typed subset. The study listed over 150 TCR beta chains as associated with cytomegalovirus. This cohort had only TCR beta chains sequenced, and the lack of alpha or paired-chain data limited which features could be detected. Some IMGT-functional V segments, including TRBV6-2 and TRBV6-3, could not be distinguished by the 87-base-pair reads and were therefore excluded. Assigning TCR associations to individual alleles was difficult when HLA alleles, especially DR and DQ, strongly co-occurred. In a later analysis, several top co-occurrence clusters were reported to appear linked to parvovirus B19, influenza, CMV and Epstein-Barr virus. CMV serostatus was the only immune exposure information available for the cohort. A later analysis found that most CMV-associated TCR beta chains appeared HLA-restricted, with HLA associations seemingly driven largely by CMV exposure. In a later analysis, HLA-associated TCR beta chains were found to be more clonally expanded and to have lower generation probabilities than equally common non-associated chains. While some public TCRs were present in many individuals, most TCR sequences turned up only very rarely across donors. In a later genetic analysis, fewer N-insertions in productive TCRs were reported among donors in an Asian-associated ancestry cluster than the roughly 670-donor mean. Because counts were too low, about 15 rarely observed V segments, including chromosome 9 orphons, were left out of the earlier analysis of about 500 of the donors. Sequencing depth was assumed to be roughly uniform across donors in the presence/absence analyses, though that assumption may not hold. Three of the identified cytomegalovirus-associated TCR beta chains were confirmed in vitro to be specific for cytomegalovirus antigens.

As to this clone: What antigen it recognizes has not been identified. It has no much larger one-base neighbor in the sample; base qualities were not kept.

The library was built by means of the immunoSEQ multiplex PCR assay. For the multiplex PCR, a mixture combining 60 forward primers for TCR Vbeta segments and 13 reverse primers for TCR Jbeta segments was used. The CDR3 region of rearranged TCR beta genes was amplified from genomic DNA with a multiplex PCR assay. The Illumina HiSeq System was used to sequence the amplified TCR beta libraries as 87-base-pair reads. The published analysis was carried out like this. Across the 700 or so repertoires, a later analysis counted tens of millions of unique TCR beta chains, some 11 million of which were shared by at least two donors. A nearest-neighbor algorithm error-corrected the raw reads and collapsed the reads into unique sequences, merging closely related sequences to remove PCR and sequencing errors. Alignment of CDR3 sequences to IMGT reference sequences was used to assign V, D and J gene segments. Each retained sequence needed at least a six-nucleotide match to both a V gene segment and a J gene segment. Rearrangements were classified as productive when the CDR3 lacked stop codons and remained in frame with V and J, and all other rearrangements were classified as non-productive. CDR3 was defined according to IMGT convention as the region running from the second conserved V-encoded cysteine to the conserved J-encoded phenylalanine. In an earlier analysis of around 640 of the donors, sequences lacking an unambiguous match to a single V gene segment were excluded. In an earlier analysis of a few hundred of the donors, a V segment was called functional when productive rearrangements were above 56.7%, and segregating when the standard deviation between donors exceeded 5%. To diagnose cytomegalovirus status from the catalog of TCR beta chain sequences, a statistical classification framework was built. In a later analysis, V and J genes were assigned by comparing TCR nucleotide sequences against IMGT/GENE-DB human TR gene sequences. The TCRdist pipeline was used in a later analysis to assign CDR3 sequences and most-parsimonious VDJ recombination scenarios. In a later analysis, every TCR beta chain was defined by the combination of its CDR3 amino acid sequence and its V-gene family, and reads without a unique V-gene family were dropped. To address suspected cross-contamination and a sequencing artifact, a later analysis removed 592 highly shared, low-generation-probability nucleotide sequences. A later analysis calculated a clonal expansion index for each public chain from normalized within-repertoire ranks of inferred template counts. A later analysis computed generation probabilities with a VDJ recombination model fitted to out-of-frame rearrangements, and checked the results against IGoR. In a later analysis, TCR-TCR, TCR-HLA and TCR-CMV co-occurrence was scored with hypergeometric tests, and a repertoire-size bias correction was applied to TCR pairs. To estimate false discovery rates, a later analysis permuted the HLA or CMV assignments 20 times. In a later analysis, co-occurring TCRs were grouped using DBSCAN, with TCRdist sequence similarity added in when clustering inside HLA-allele-positive subsets. Repertoires with fewer than 30,000 or more than 120,000 public chains, plus five repertoires with anomalous nucleotide sharing, were excluded from co-occurrence clustering. TCRdb provides this immuneACCESS table in a form limited to in-frame rearrangements. Some clones are lacking; in checked studies, under half of them reflect an unresolved V gene, and why the rest are absent is not known. The V and J calls and the clone size are those of that table, but D and trimming were determined from the DNA. Here the sample has about 200,000 clones; 70% to 85% occur a single time. The top ten hold about 1.5% of the sample.

The cohort was made up of approximately 670 healthy bone marrow donors. All cohort members were sampled while nominally healthy, although unrecorded immune exposures were likely present. The donor was CMV seronegative and was included in the group of approximately 350 seronegative cohort members. A peripheral blood sample was provided by each donor, and peripheral blood mononuclear cells were used for TCR beta sequencing. Genomic DNA extraction from the blood cell samples was performed with the Qiagen DNeasy Blood Extraction Kit. Trimming takes 6 bases off V and 4 bases off J; junction bases not matched to a gene: 6. The CDR3 runs 15 amino acids, cysteine and phenylalanine included. Only the CDR3 DNA is retained, 45 bases long and in frame from the first base. From a lookup of the germline V gene, CDR1 and CDR2 are MNHEY and SVGAGI.

This chain is built from TRBV6-5 and TRBJ2-1; TRBD2 matches 10 bases in the middle. Material for sequencing was PBMCs. This TCR was recovered from a man aged 45-65 years in good health and CMV-seronegative. The DNA sequence follows: TGTGCCAGCAGCCCGGGACTAGCGCCATACAATGAGCAGTTCTTC. It specifies CASSPGLAPYNEQFF.